Following are 15 T cell receptor beta chains from one sample sequenced in a study of T cells in localized non-small cell lung cancer. Repertoires were generated with immunoSEQ multiplex PCR, while TCRdb's copy carries only in-frame clones and drops some. The data hold roughly 30,000 clones, with around 93% observed a single time. The sample here was peripheral blood, taken before any cancer treatment. These TCRs come from a female donor older than 55 with stage I lung adenocarcinoma.

The V gene is TRBV6-1, the J gene TRBJ1-1; D is uncertain. Trimming cost V 8 bases and J 0 bases, with 10 bases left between them. CDR1 MNHNS and CDR2 SASEGT come from the germline V gene. The length of the CDR3 is 13 residues. This CDR3 is CASQLVMNTEAFF. CDR3 DNA sequence: TGTGCCAGCCAATTGGTAATGAACACTGAAGCTTTCTTT.

The rearrangement links TRBV4-1 to TRBJ2-7; D is unresolved. Trimming left V 4 bases short and J 2 bases short, with 12 bases between. This CDR3 comprises 14 residues. The germline V gene has CDR1 MGHRA and CDR2 YSYEKL. CDR3 coding DNA: TGCGCCAGCAGCCTACTCGACCTAACCTACGAGCAGTACTTC. Encoded protein: CASSLLDLTYEQYF.

This clone was recorded once. The V gene is TRBV28, the J gene TRBJ2-3, with TRBD2 matching 12 bases. V dropped 4 bases and J dropped 0; count of bases not matched to a gene: 2. Germline CDR1 and CDR2: MDHEN and SYDVKM. The CDR3 loop spans 16 amino acids. The CDR3 loop reads CASSSGTSGSTDTQYF. The CDR3 coding sequence is TGTGCCAGCAGTTCGGGGACTAGCGGGAGCACAGATACGCAGTATTTT.

The rearrangement links TRBV7-9 to TRBJ2-7; TRBD1 is a possible D gene (6 bases). Germline lookup yields CDR1 SEHNR and CDR2 FQNEAQ (reference sequence). V lost 1 base, J lost 5 bases, and 21 bases lay in between. The CDR3 length is 17 residues. CDR3 sequence: CASSLVFSRQGSHEQYF. CDR3 in DNA: TGTGCCAGCAGCTTAGTTTTCTCTCGGCAGGGGTCTCACGAGCAGTACTTC.

The CDR3 coding sequence is TGTGCCGGCGAAAGGACAGGGGTCGATTGGCTTACCTACGAGCAGTACTTC. Translating it yields CAGERTGVDWLTYEQYF. The genes are TRBV27 and TRBJ2-7; 9 positions agree with TRBD1. Germline V gene sequence: CDR1 MNHEY, CDR2 SMNVEV (reference sequence). CDR3 length: 17 residues. V lost 11 bases, J lost 2 bases, and 19 bases stayed unmatched.

The chain employs TRBV30 and TRBJ2-1, with D uncertain. This CDR3 has 13 amino acids. V lost 7 bases to trimming and J lost 4 bases, with 14 bases between them. Germline assignment: CDR1 GTSNPN and CDR2 SVGIG (reference sequence). CDR3 coding DNA: TGTGCCTTCCAAGTACTCCAGTACAATGAGCAGTTCTTC. Translation: CAFQVLQYNEQFF.

This chain joins TRBV7-8 and TRBJ2-5, with a possible D match to TRBD1 (6 bases). The CDR3 loop spans 16 amino acids. V lost 1 base and J lost 3, with 15 bases in between. Germline values: CDR1 SGHVS, CDR2 FQNEAQ. In nucleotides, the CDR3 is TGTGCCAGCAGCTTAGTGCATGTGCGGACAGAAGAGACCCAGTACTTC. Encoded protein: CASSLVHVRTEETQYF. Using reference TRBV7-8 and TRBJ2-5 for the parts outside the CDR3, the full variable domain is GAGVSQSPRYKVAKRGQDVALRCDPISGHVSLFWYQQALGQGPEFLTYFQNEAQLDKSGLPSDRFFAERPEGSVSTLKIQRTQQEDSAVYLCASSLVHVRTEETQYFGPGTRLLVL.

This clone was seen once. The chain combines TRBV7-6 with TRBJ2-7, with D uncertain. The CDR3 runs 14 residues. In germline, CDR1 is SGHVS, CDR2 FNYEAQ. Trimming took off 6 bases at V and 2 bases at J, with 14 bases between the two ends. The CDR3 nucleotides read TGTGCCAGCAGTCCAACAAAGGGCCCCTACGAGCAGTACTTC. Translated, it gives CASSPTKGPYEQYF.

The chain recombines TRBV5-4 with TRBJ1-4; TRBD1 agrees at 7 bases. The CDR3 runs 13 residues. V lost 5 bases, J lost 2 bases, and 0 bases stayed unmatched. Germline values: CDR1 SGHNT, CDR2 YYREEE (reference sequence). This CDR3 is CASRDRTNEKLFF. Here the CDR3 DNA reads TGTGCCAGCAGGGACAGGACTAATGAAAAACTGTTTTTT.

The rearrangement joins TRBV19 to TRBJ2-3; 7 bases are shared with TRBD1. The V segment lost 3 bases and the J segment 2 bases; nucleotides outside the gene matches: 5. Germline V gives CDR1 LNHDA, CDR2 SQIVND (reference sequence). The CDR3 has 15 amino acids. CDR3 sequence (DNA): TGTGCCAGTAGTATCGACAGGGTGCCCACAGATACGCAGTATTTT. Translating it yields CASSIDRVPTDTQYF.

This chain links TRBV29-1 with TRBJ2-3, with D perhaps assigned TRBD1 or TRBD2 (7 bases each). Germline values: CDR1 SQVTM, CDR2 ANQGSEA. Trimming left V 7 bases short and J 7 bases short, with 21 bases between. The CDR3 is 14 residues long. Here the CDR3 DNA reads TGCAGCGCGCGCCGACAGGGAGGGGGAAATACGCAGTATTTT. Encoded protein: CSARRQGGGNTQYF.

The gene calls are TRBV18 and TRBJ1-1; 7 nucleotides agree with TRBD1. The CDR3 contains 15 residues. Losses at the gene ends were 5 bases for V and 2 bases for J; bases not matched to a gene: 8. The germline V gene encodes CDR1 KGHSH and CDR2 LQKENI. DNA for the CDR3: TGTGCCAGCTCAATCGCGGGACAGCCCAACACTGAAGCTTTCTTT. This translates into CASSIAGQPNTEAFF.

This clone was seen only once. J is TRBJ1-5 and V is TRBV21-1. TRBV21-1 is classified as a pseudogene. The CDR3 runs to 14 residues. CDR3 in amino acids: CASTTRDPNQPQHF. In DNA, the CDR3 is TGTGCCAGCACGACGAGGGATCCTAATCAGCCCCAGCATTTT.

CDR3 sequence (DNA): TGTGCCAGCAAAACTCTGGGGGCCGGCTACGAGCAGTACTTC. Translation gives CASKTLGAGYEQYF. The chain uses TRBV28 and TRBJ2-7; TRBD1 is a possible D gene (6 bases). V was cut by 7 bases and J by 3 bases, with 16 bases left in between. This CDR3 spans 14 amino acids. Germline V gene data show CDR1 as MDHEN and CDR2 as SYDVKM.

The rearrangement uses TRBV19 and TRBJ2-3; 10 nucleotides match TRBD2. Germline loops: CDR1 LNHDA, CDR2 SQIVND (reference sequence). The CDR3 extends over 15 amino acids. The ends lost 6 bases at V and 5 bases at J; junction bases unmatched: 8. The CDR3 sequence is CASRVAGGTEDTQYF. The CDR3 coding sequence is TGTGCCAGTAGAGTAGCGGGAGGAACGGAAGATACGCAGTATTTT.